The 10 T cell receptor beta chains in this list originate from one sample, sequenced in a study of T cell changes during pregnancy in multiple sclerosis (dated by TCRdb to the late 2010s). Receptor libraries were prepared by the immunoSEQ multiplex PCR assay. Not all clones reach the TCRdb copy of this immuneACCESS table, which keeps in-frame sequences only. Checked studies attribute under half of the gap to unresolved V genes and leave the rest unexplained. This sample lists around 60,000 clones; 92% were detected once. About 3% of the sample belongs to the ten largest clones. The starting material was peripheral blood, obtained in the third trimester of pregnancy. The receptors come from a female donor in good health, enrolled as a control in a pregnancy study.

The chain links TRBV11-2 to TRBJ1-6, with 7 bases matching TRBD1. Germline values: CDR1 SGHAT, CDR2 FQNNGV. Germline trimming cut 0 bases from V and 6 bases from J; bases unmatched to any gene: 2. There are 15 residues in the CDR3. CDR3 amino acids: CASSLEGQTNSPLHF. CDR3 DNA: TGTGCCAGCAGCTTAGAGGGACAGACTAATTCACCCCTCCACTTT.

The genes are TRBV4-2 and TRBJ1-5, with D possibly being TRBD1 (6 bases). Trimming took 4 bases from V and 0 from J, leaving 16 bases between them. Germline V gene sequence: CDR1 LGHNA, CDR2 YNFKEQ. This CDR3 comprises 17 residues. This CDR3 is CASSPRGSAYSNQPQHF. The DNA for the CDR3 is TGTGCCAGCAGCCCGAGGGGGTCAGCTTATAGCAATCAGCCCCAGCATTTT.

CDR3 nucleotides: TGTGCCAGCAGCCTAAAGGGGGCCGGCTACACCTTC. Its translation: CASSLKGAGYTF. The chain has TRBV28 and TRBJ1-2; the match to TRBD1 covers 7 bases. The length of the CDR3 is 12 residues. The V gene's germline CDR1 is MDHEN and CDR2 SYDVKM. After removal of 6 bases from V and 8 bases from J, the junction contained 6 bases not matched to a gene.

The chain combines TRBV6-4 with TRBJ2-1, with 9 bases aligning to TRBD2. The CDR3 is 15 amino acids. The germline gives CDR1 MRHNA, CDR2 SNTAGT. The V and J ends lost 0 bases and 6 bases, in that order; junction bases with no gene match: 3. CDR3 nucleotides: TGTGCCAGCAGTGACTCGCGGGAGGGAGGCAATGAGCAGTTCTTC. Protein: CASSDSREGGNEQFF.

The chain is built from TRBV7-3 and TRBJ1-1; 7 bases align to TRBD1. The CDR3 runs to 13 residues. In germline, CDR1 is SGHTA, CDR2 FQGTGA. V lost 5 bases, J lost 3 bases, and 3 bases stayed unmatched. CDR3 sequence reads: CASSEGQHTEAFF. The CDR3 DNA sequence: TGTGCCAGCAGCGAGGGACAGCACACTGAAGCTTTCTTT.

The DNA for the CDR3 is TGCAGCGTGGTAGCGGGAGGACAGAATGAGCAGTTCTTC. This sequence encodes CSVVAGGQNEQFF. The chain joins TRBV29-1 to TRBJ2-1; 10 bases fit TRBD2. Trimming at V came to 6 bases and at J to 7 bases, leaving 6 bases not matched to a gene. CDR3 length: 13 residues. The germline gives CDR1 SQVTM, CDR2 ANQGSEA.

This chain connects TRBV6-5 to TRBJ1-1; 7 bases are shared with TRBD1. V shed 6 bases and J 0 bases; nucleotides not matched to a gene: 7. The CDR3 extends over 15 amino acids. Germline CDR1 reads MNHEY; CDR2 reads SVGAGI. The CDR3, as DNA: TGTGCCAGCAGGGGCCCAGGGGGACTGAACACTGAAGCTTTCTTT. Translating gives CASRGPGGLNTEAFF.

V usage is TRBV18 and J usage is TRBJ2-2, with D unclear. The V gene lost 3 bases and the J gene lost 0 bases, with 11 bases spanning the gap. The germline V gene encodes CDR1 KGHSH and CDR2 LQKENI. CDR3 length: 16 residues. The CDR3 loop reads CASSPSQVSNTGELFF. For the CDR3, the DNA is TGTGCCAGCTCACCCTCGCAGGTGTCGAACACCGGGGAGCTGTTTTTT.

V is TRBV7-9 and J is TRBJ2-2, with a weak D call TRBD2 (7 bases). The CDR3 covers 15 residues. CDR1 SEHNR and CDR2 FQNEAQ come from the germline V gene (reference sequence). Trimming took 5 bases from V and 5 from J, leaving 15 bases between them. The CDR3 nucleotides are TGTGCCAGCAGCCTACGAGGGGGGGCGACCGGGGAGCTGTTTTTT. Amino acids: CASSLRGGATGELFF.

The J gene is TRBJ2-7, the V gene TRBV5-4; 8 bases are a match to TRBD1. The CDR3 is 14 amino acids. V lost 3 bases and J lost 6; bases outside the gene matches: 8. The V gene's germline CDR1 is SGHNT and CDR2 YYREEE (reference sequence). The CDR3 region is CASSSSGGASEQYF. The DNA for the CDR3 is TGTGCCAGCAGCTCCTCAGGGGGCGCTTCCGAGCAGTACTTC. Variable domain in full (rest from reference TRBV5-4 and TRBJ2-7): ETGVTQSPTHLIKTRGQQVTLRCSSQSGHNTVSWYQQALGQGPQFIFQYYREEENGRGNFPPRFSGLQFPNYSSELNVNALELDDSALYLCASSSSGGASEQYFGPGTRLTVT.